This T cell receptor (beta chain) came from a study of blood T cells in healthy people across ages. On the study more broadly: About one barcoded beta molecule per two T cells was captured by template switching.

Germline lookup yields CDR1 SGHAT and CDR2 FQNNGV. The CDR3 length is 13 residues. Trimming cost V 6 bases and J 1 base, with 10 bases left between them. Next came a second PCR, run for about 7 to 12 cycles, which used a sample-barcoded 5' primer along with a J-beta primer mix. Each CDR3 protein is one row after TCRdb ran MiXCR on the 5' RACE reads. This sample yields fewer than 1.5 million distinct CDR3 sequences, of which about 43% are seen a single time; 7% to 9.5% belongs to the top ten. The material sequenced was blood. The genes are TRBV11-2 and TRBJ2-7; D is perhaps TRBD2 (6 bases). The receptor was isolated from a woman in her late teens or twenties in good health. The CDR3 region is CASRGAGSYEQYF. The DNA for the CDR3 is TGTGCCAGCAGGGGCGCGGGGTCCTACGAGCAGTACTTC.